The 2 T cell receptor beta chains reported below all come from one sample, sequenced in a study of blood T cells in healthy people across ages. A second 7 to 11 cycle PCR used barcoded and J-beta primers. TCRdb fed the 5' RACE reads into MiXCR, producing one record per CDR3 protein. This sample has around 600,000 distinct CDR3 sequences, with more than 45% found just once. Sequenced input: blood. The receptor set was obtained from a man aged 80 or over in good health.

A few counts support this clonotype. The chain is built from TRBV7-2 and TRBJ2-3; possibly TRBD1 for D (6 bases). V lost 2 bases and J lost 8, with 17 bases in between. This CDR3 region has 15 residues. Germline loops: CDR1 SGHTA, CDR2 FQGNSA. The CDR3 here is CASSLNSATGPTQYF. The CDR3 region has the DNA TGTGCCAGCAGCTTAAATTCGGCCACAGGGCCTACGCAGTATTTT. Full variable domain (remainder filled in from reference TRBV7-2 and TRBJ2-3): GAGVSQSPSNKVTEKGKDVELRCDPISGHTALYWYRQSLGQGLEFLIYFQGNSAPDKSGLPSDRFSAERTGGSVSTLTIQRTQQEDSAVYLCASSLNSATGPTQYFGPGTRLTVL.

The V gene is TRBV4-1, the J gene TRBJ1-4; 12 bases fit TRBD1. Germline lookup yields CDR1 MGHRA and CDR2 YSYEKL. The CDR3 loop spans 17 amino acids. The V gene end was trimmed by 4 bases and the J gene end by 0 bases; junction bases not matched to a gene: 3. DNA for the CDR3: TGCGCCAGCAGCCGGGACAGGGGGCAAGCAACTAATGAAAAACTGTTTTTT. Translated, it gives CASSRDRGQATNEKLFF.